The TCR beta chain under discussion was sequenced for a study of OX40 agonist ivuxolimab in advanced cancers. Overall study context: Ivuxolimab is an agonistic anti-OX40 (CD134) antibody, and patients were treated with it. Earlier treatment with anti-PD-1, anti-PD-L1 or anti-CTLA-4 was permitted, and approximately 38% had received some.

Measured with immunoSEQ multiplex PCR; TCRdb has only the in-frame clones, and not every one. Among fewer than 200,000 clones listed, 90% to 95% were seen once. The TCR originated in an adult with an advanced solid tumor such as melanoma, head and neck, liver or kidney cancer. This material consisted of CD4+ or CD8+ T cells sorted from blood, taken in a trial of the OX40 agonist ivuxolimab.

The CDR3 loop reads CASSLGGRSQAFF. CDR3 nucleotide sequence: TGCGCCAGCAGTCTGGGGGGTCGGAGTCAAGCTTTCTTT. The chain carries TRBV5-1 and TRBJ1-1, with D tentatively TRBD1 (5 bases). Trimming took off 5 bases at V and 9 bases at J, with 17 bases between the two ends. The CDR3 spans 13 residues. The germline CDR1 and CDR2 sequences are SGHRS and YFSETQ. The full variable domain, completed using reference TRBV5-1 and TRBJ1-1, is KAGVTQTPRYLIKTRGQQVTLSCSPISGHRSVSWYQQTPGQGLQFLFEYFSETQRNKGNFPGRFSGRQFSNSRSEMNVSTLELGDSALYLCASSLGGRSQAFFGQGTRLTVV.